This TCR beta chain was identified in a study of shared clonotypes between healthy human individuals. Study information: Three plates each covered CD4 naive and memory; CD8 naive two, CD8 memory one.

A CD45RA-negative memory subset and a CD45RA+ naive subset were separated from the CD4+ cells. Concerning this clone itself: What it binds is unknown.

This CDR3 has 13 residues. Between the trimmed V and J ends, which lost 5 bases and 7 bases, there was a span of 15 bases. CDR1 is SEHNR, CDR2 FQNEAQ, per germline (reference sequence). At a deep level, the assay was run. Clones were sequenced by immunoSEQ multiplex PCR, and TCRdb holds only the in-frame ones, with some missing. The sample includes fewer than 1.6 million clones, just under 99% of them seen just once. Whole-study findings and limits: About 4.5% of naive CD4 clonotypes were common to a handful of donors.

This receptor was taken from a young man in good health. Sequenced sample: naive CD4+ T cells sorted from blood. Subset denoted: CD45RA+ positively selected. The chain links TRBV7-9 to TRBJ2-7; D unclear. The CDR3 bases are TGTGCCAGCAGCCTATTGGAGTCGCGGGAGCAGTACTTC. Protein product: CASSLLESREQYF. The full variable domain, in which reference TRBV7-9 and TRBJ2-7 provide the parts outside the CDR3, is DTGVSQNPRHKITKRGQNVTFRCDPISEHNRLYWYRQTLGQGPEFLTYFQNEAQLEKSRLLSDRFSAERPKGSFSTLEIQRTEQGDSAMYLCASSLLESREQYFGPGTRLTVT.